What follows are 11 T cell receptor beta chains derived from one specimen sequenced in a study of regulatory T cells in long-lasting Graves disease. Noted time point: newly diagnosed GD, antithyroid drugs for less than 3 months. RNA extracted from PBMCs served as the sequencing template. TCR beta libraries were built with iRepertoire HTBI primers and Arm-PCR of CDR3 regions. TCRdb reprocessed the multiplex PCR reads with MiXCR, giving one entry per CDR3 protein. The profile shows roughly 530,000 distinct CDR3 sequences, roughly a sixth of them singletons. The same specimen was also included in a second study, on T cells in Graves' hyperthyroidism and ophthalmopathy.

Source: peripheral blood mononuclear cells (PBMCs), taken at new diagnosis, from a patient treated with antithyroid drugs. These receptors came from a woman aged 35-65 years with Graves disease.

This clonotype was seen repeatedly, ten times or more. The V and J genes are TRBV5-1 and TRBJ2-7; TRBD1 agrees at 8 bases. From germline, CDR1 is SGHRS and CDR2 YFSETQ. J lost 4 bases, V lost 7 bases, and 7 bases had no gene match. The CDR3 runs to 13 residues. The CDR3 reads CASSGQGLYEQYF. The CDR3 nucleotides read TGCGCCAGCTCTGGACAGGGATTGTACGAGCAGTACTTC.

This clonotype was seen at least ten times. The genes are TRBV27 and TRBJ1-2, with 10 bases aligning to TRBD1. Trimming took 4 bases from V and 7 from J; bases not matched to a gene: 12. Germline CDR1 and CDR2: MNHEY and SMNVEV (reference sequence). The CDR3 has 16 amino acids. The CDR3 is CASSSLAGQGTFGYTF. CDR3 DNA sequence: TGTGCCAGCAGTTCCCTCGCGGGACAGGGGACGTTTGGCTACACCTTC.

This clonotype was seen a few times. The genes are TRBV7-9 and TRBJ2-7, with TRBD1 as a possible D gene (7 bases). Trimming cost V 4 bases and J 7 bases, with 11 bases left between them. CDR3 length equals 12 residues. The V gene's germline CDR1 is SEHNR and CDR2 FQNEAQ (reference sequence). The CDR3 is CASSYPGGEQYF. CDR3 in DNA: TGTGCCAGCAGCTACCCAGGGGGGGAGCAGTACTTC.

The table lists this clonotype with many counts. The J gene is TRBJ1-3, the V gene TRBV2, with no clear D. CDR1 and CDR2 (germline): SNHLY, FYNNEI. The CDR3 extends over 13 amino acids. V was shortened by 8 bases and J by 4 bases, with 12 bases between the two germline ends. CDR3 protein: CASRLGGGNTIYF. The CDR3 nucleotides read TGTGCCAGCCGTCTGGGCGGCGGAAACACCATATATTTT.

There are many counts of this clonotype. This rearrangement joins TRBV12-3 or TRBV12-4 to TRBJ1-1; D remains unclear. The CDR3 extends over 14 amino acids. Trimming removed 2 bases at V and 4 bases at J, with 11 bases between. The CDR3 is CASSLLAGGTEAFF. CDR3 DNA sequence: TGTGCCAGCAGTTTATTGGCGGGAGGCACTGAAGCTTTCTTT.

This clonotype was picked up many times. The genes are TRBV6-1 and TRBJ1-2; 8 positions match TRBD1. The germline CDR1 and CDR2 sequences are MNHNS and SASEGT. V was clipped by 7 bases and J by 7 bases; unmatched bases: 8. CDR3 length: 13 amino acids. CDR3 amino acids: CASNLETGAGYTF. CDR3 bases: TGTGCCAGCAACCTCGAGACAGGGGCTGGCTACACCTTC.

The table lists this clonotype with a few counts. V usage is TRBV19 and J usage is TRBJ1-2, with D unresolved. Per germline, CDR1 LNHDA and CDR2 SQIVND (reference sequence). The CDR3 has 13 residues. V gave up 7 bases and J gave up 4 bases, with 13 bases separating them. CDR3 protein: CASKETLTYGYTF. The DNA for the CDR3 is TGTGCCAGTAAAGAGACGCTTACCTATGGCTACACCTTC. Full variable domain (rest looked up from reference TRBV19 and TRBJ1-2): DGGITQSPKYLFRKEGQNVTLSCEQNLNHDAMYWYRQDPGQGLRLIYYSQIVNDFQKGDIAEGYSVSREKKESFPLTVTSAQKNPTAFYLCASKETLTYGYTFGSGTRLTVV.

This clonotype came up many times. V gene TRBV20-1 combines with J gene TRBJ1-6; D not certain. Germline V gene sequence: CDR1 DFQATT, CDR2 SNEGSKA (reference sequence). The ends were cut back, 0 bases at V and 6 bases at J, with 15 bases in the middle. This CDR3 has 16 amino acids. This chain's CDR3 is CSAREPSGEINSPLHF. Here the CDR3 DNA reads TGCAGTGCTAGAGAACCATCGGGAGAAATTAATTCACCCCTCCACTTT.

Turning to this clonotype: No conserved phenylalanine or tryptophan ends this CDR3, so it is likely a read error. The chain couples TRBV20-1 to TRBJ1-2, with TRBD1 as a possible D gene (5 bases). The CDR3 is 12 amino acids. Germline V CDR1 and CDR2: DFQATT, SNEGSKA (reference sequence). Trimming shortened V by 6 bases and J by 4 bases, and 12 bases separated the two germline ends. For the CDR3, the DNA is TGCAGTGCCTCCCGGGACCTCTATGGCTACACCTTG. This translates into CSASRDLYGYTL.

This clonotype was seen ten or more times. This chain connects TRBV5-1 to TRBJ1-1; 8 bases fit TRBD1. CDR1 and CDR2 from the germline V gene are SGHRS and YFSETQ. This CDR3 is built from 19 residues. J was trimmed by 1 base and V by 4 bases; bases with no gene match: 18. CDR3 amino acids: CASSPLEGQGHRRNTEAFF. The CDR3 DNA reads TGCGCCAGCAGCCCTCTTGAAGGACAGGGTCATAGGCGGAACACTGAAGCTTTCTTT.

This clonotype was counted many times. This chain links TRBV12-3 or TRBV12-4 with TRBJ1-4; D gene unclear. Trimming took off 6 bases at V and 6 bases at J, with 14 bases between the two ends. The CDR3 consists of 14 residues. CDR3 in amino acids: CASSLNKFDEKLFF. CDR3 sequence (DNA): TGTGCCAGCAGCCTAAATAAGTTCGATGAAAAACTGTTTTTT.